This is a list of T cell receptor beta chains from one sample in a study of shared clonotypes between healthy human individuals. Only in-frame clones appear in the TCRdb table, and some are missing; sequencing was by immunoSEQ multiplex PCR. Counted here are 300,000 to 400,000 clones, more than 60% occurring once; the ten biggest clones make up more than 9%. The sample taken for sequencing was memory CD4+ T cells sorted from blood. These receptors were taken from a man aged 25 to 40 in good health. The CDR3 runs from the conserved cysteine through the conserved F or W. D genes are given only for firm matches. Only part of the rows carry a size: once, few, many, or a class if the clone is expanded.

V gene	D gene	clone size	J gene	CDR3 protein	CDR3 DNA
TRBV29-1	-	-	TRBJ1-1	CSVFDNTEAFF	TGCAGCGTTTTCGACAACACTGAAGCTTTCTTT
TRBV6-1	-	-	TRBJ2-7	CASSESSGDYEQYF	TGTGCCAGCAGTGAATCTAGTGGGGACTACGAGCAGTACTTC
TRBV19	TRBD1	-	TRBJ1-5	CASSIKGAFDQPQHF	TGTGCCAGTAGTATAAAGGGGGCGTTTGATCAGCCCCAGCATTTT
TRBV11-2	-	many	TRBJ2-1	CASSLDPPHEQFF	TGTGCCAGCAGCTTAGATCCCCCCCATGAGCAGTTCTTC
TRBV5-1	-	-	TRBJ2-2	CASSLLNTGELFF	TGCGCCAGCAGCTTGTTAAACACCGGGGAGCTGTTTTTT
TRBV2	TRBD1	many	TRBJ2-5	CASRLGQGGETQYF	TGTGCCAGCAGACTGGGACAGGGTGGAGAGACCCAGTACTTC
TRBV5-6	-	once	TRBJ1-1	CASSDEYRDTTEAFF	TGTGCCAGCAGTGATGAATACAGGGATACCACTGAAGCTTTCTTT
TRBV18	-	once	TRBJ2-7	CASSLSLDNSYEQYF	TGTGCCAGCTCACTATCGTTGGACAACTCCTACGAGCAGTACTTC
TRBV2	TRBD2	many	TRBJ2-7	CASRRTSGVYEQYF	TGTGCCAGCAGGCGGACTAGCGGGGTCTACGAGCAGTACTTC
TRBV6-5	-	-	TRBJ2-5	CASSTEGGTQYF	TGTGCCAGCAGTACCGAAGGGGGGACCCAGTACTTC
TRBV14	TRBD1	-	TRBJ1-3	CASSPWTGGRRNTIYF	TGTGCCAGCAGCCCGTGGACAGGGGGAAGAAGAAACACCATATATTTT
TRBV5-1	TRBD2	-	TRBJ2-3	CASSLGNFFRGSSYSTDTQYF	TGCGCCAGCAGCTTGGGGAATTTCTTTCGCGGGAGTTCCTACAGCACAGATACGCAGTATTTT
TRBV5-6	TRBD1	-	TRBJ2-3	CASSWRTGGGTDTQYF	TGTGCCAGCAGCTGGAGGACAGGGGGCGGAACAGATACGCAGTATTTT
TRBV27	-	-	TRBJ1-5	CASSTGWQPQHF	TGTGCCAGCAGCACAGGCTGGCAGCCCCAGCATTTT
TRBV11-2	-	-	TRBJ1-5	CASSLAPVQPQHF	TGTGCCAGCAGCTTAGCGCCCGTTCAGCCCCAGCATTTT
TRBV7-2	-	-	TRBJ2-1	CASSRDFSQNREQFF	TGTGCCTCGAGCAGGGATTTTTCACAGAACAGGGAGCAGTTCTTC
TRBV6-1	-	-	TRBJ2-2	CASIRTSNTGELFF	TGTGCCAGCATTCGGACATCGAACACCGGGGAGCTGTTTTTT
TRBV6-6	-	few	TRBJ2-3	CASSVSYKDTQYF	TGTGCCAGCTCCGTCAGTTATAAAGATACGCAGTATTTT
TRBV7-3	-	many	TRBJ2-1	CASSLFGTPNNEQFF	TGTGCCAGCAGCTTATTTGGGACTCCCAATAATGAGCAGTTCTTC
TRBV29-1	-	-	TRBJ1-1	CSGGIEAFF	TGCAGCGGCGGAATTGAAGCTTTCTTT
TRBV4-1	-	-	TRBJ1-2	CASSQTYRDYGYTF	TGCGCCAGCAGCCAGACCTATCGGGACTATGGCTACACCTTC
TRBV27	-	-	TRBJ1-1	CASSLAVGRANTEAFF	TGTGCCAGCAGTTTAGCGGTGGGGAGAGCGAACACTGAAGCTTTCTTT
TRBV7-7	-	-	TRBJ2-3	CASSLIDAPKSTQYF	TGTGCTAGCAGCTTAATAGATGCCCCGAAATCCACGCAGTATTTT
TRBV5-5	-	once	TRBJ1-2	CASSRTVVYGYTF	TGTGCCAGCAGCAGGACAGTGGTCTATGGCTACACCTTC
TRBV11-2	TRBD2	-	TRBJ2-1	CASSSGLAGGDEQFF	TGTGCCAGCAGCTCAGGACTAGCGGGAGGAGATGAGCAGTTCTTC
TRBV11-2	TRBD2	-	TRBJ2-1	CASSASGRAHEQFF	TGTGCCAGCAGCGCCAGCGGGAGGGCTCATGAGCAGTTCTTC
TRBV19	TRBD1	-	TRBJ2-2	CASSLRTGGLSLGELFF	TGTGCCAGTAGTCTCAGGACAGGGGGCCTTTCACTCGGGGAGCTGTTTTTT
TRBV23-1	-	-	TRBJ1-3	CASSLPLLRHSGNTIYF	TGCGCCAGCAGCCTCCCCCTTTTAAGGCACTCTGGAAACACCATATATTTT
TRBV11-2	-	-	TRBJ2-3	CASSSQGLRADTQYF	TGTGCCAGCAGCTCACAGGGTTTGAGGGCAGATACGCAGTATTTT